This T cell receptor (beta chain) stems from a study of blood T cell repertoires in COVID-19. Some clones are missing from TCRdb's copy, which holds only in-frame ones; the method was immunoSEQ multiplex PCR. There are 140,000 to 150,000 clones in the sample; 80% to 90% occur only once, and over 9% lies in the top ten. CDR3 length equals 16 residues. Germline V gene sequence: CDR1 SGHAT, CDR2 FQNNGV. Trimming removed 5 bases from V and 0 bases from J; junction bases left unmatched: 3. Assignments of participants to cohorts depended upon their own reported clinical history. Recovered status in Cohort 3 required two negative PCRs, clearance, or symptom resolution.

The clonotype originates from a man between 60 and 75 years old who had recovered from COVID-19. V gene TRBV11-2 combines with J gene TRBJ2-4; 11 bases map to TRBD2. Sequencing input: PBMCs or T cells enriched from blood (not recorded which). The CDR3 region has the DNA TGTGCCAGCAGCACCGGACTAGCGGGAGCCAAAAACATTCAGTACTTC. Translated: CASSTGLAGAKNIQYF.